These 14 T cell receptor beta chains came from one sample sequenced in a study of T-cell reconstitution after alpha-beta-depleted transplantation in children. Library preparation (for TCRbeta) was performed with unique molecular identifiers. TCRdb re-analysed the PCR reads in MiXCR, keeping a single row per CDR3 protein. The sample has around 600,000 distinct CDR3 sequences; about 15% are singletons. This material consisted of PBMCs from the stem cell graft donor, taken from the stem cell graft. The receptors here all came from a human donor who donated a stem cell graft to a child with acute myeloid leukemia.

This clonotype was counted at least ten times. V is TRBV20-1 and J is TRBJ2-7; perhaps TRBD1 as D (5 bases). Trimming stripped 3 bases from V and 2 bases from J, with 11 bases between. Germline CDR1 is DFQATT and CDR2 is SNEGSKA (reference sequence). This CDR3 has 13 amino acids. The CDR3 region has the DNA TGCAGTGCTAGGTCAGACAGAGCCTACGAGCAGTACGTC. Translation: CSARSDRAYEQYV.

The CDR3 coding sequence is TGTGCCAGCAGTTACCAGGCGAAAGATACGCAGTATTTT. Translation gives CASSYQAKDTQYF. V and J are TRBV6-5 and TRBJ2-3; D is unresolved. CDR1 and CDR2 from the germline V gene are MNHEY and SVGAGI. The CDR3 sequence is 13 residues long. Trimming shortened V by 2 bases and J by 5 bases, and 8 bases separated the two germline ends.

A note on this clonotype: Mismatch with germline at one junction end may stem from a read error. The J gene is TRBJ2-2, the V gene TRBV12-3 or TRBV12-4; 12 positions agree with TRBD2. CDR3 length: 14 residues. CDR3 amino acids: CASSLAGGERELFF. The CDR3 nucleotides read TGTGCCAGCAGTCTAGCGGGGGGGGAAAGGGAGCTGTTTTTT.

This clonotype was seen at least ten times. The V call is TRBV20-1, the J call TRBJ2-5; tentative D call: TRBD1 (6 bases). Germline V gene data show CDR1 as DFQATT and CDR2 as SNEGSKA (reference sequence). This CDR3 spans 15 amino acids. The V and J ends lost 2 bases and 4 bases respectively, with 17 bases between them. Here the CDR3 reads CSARPLTGRGETQYF. CDR3 bases: TGCAGTGCTAGACCCCTCACAGGGCGTGGAGAGACCCAGTACTTC.

This clonotype was counted ten times or more. The chain is built from TRBV20-1 and TRBJ2-1; no reliable D call. Germline-derived CDR1 and CDR2 are DFQATT and SNEGSKA (reference sequence). The CDR3 runs to 11 residues. The ends were cut back, 0 bases at V and 8 bases at J, with 5 bases in the middle. The CDR3 loop reads CSARDSYEQFF. In DNA, the CDR3 is TGCAGTGCTAGAGATTCCTATGAGCAGTTCTTC.

In its sample, this clonotype was seen many times. The V and J genes are TRBV12-3 or TRBV12-4 and TRBJ2-1; perhaps TRBD2 as D (6 bases). V lost 7 bases and J 8 bases, leaving 9 bases between the germline ends. This CDR3 spans 11 amino acids. The DNA for the CDR3 is TGTGCCAGCACTACGGGGGATGAGCAGTTCTTC. Translating gives CASTTGDEQFF.

This clonotype was seen at least ten times. The chain combines TRBV7-2 with TRBJ2-5, with 7 bases fitting TRBD1. Germline CDR1 reads SGHTA; CDR2 reads FQGNSA. The V gene end was trimmed by 3 bases and the J gene end by 5 bases; junction bases not matched to a gene: 6. The length of the CDR3 is 14 residues. The CDR3 coding sequence is TGTGCCAGCAGCTTGACAGGGTTCGGGGAGACCCAGTACTTC. Amino acid sequence: CASSLTGFGETQYF.

The genes are TRBV27 and TRBJ2-5; possibly TRBD1 for D (5 bases). Germline lookup yields CDR1 MNHEY and CDR2 SMNVEV (reference sequence). With 7 bases removed from V and 5 bases from J, the gap between germline ends came to 14 bases. The CDR3 is 13 residues long. CDR3 region: CASIKGVQETQYF. The CDR3 nucleotides are TGTGCCAGCATAAAAGGGGTCCAGGAGACCCAGTACTTC.

This clonotype was seen many times. CDR3 loop: CASSLKRLGETQYF. CDR3 nucleotides: TGTGCCAGCAGTTTGAAGAGATTGGGAGAGACCCAGTACTTC. This rearrangement joins TRBV12-3 or TRBV12-4 to TRBJ2-5; unclear D gene. CDR3 size: 14 residues. The germline V and J ends were trimmed by 3 bases and 4 bases, with 12 bases remaining between them.

The rearrangement links TRBV30 to TRBJ1-1, with D perhaps TRBD1 (5 bases). The length of the CDR3 is 13 residues. Looked up from germline, CDR1 is GTSNPN and CDR2 is SVGIG (reference sequence). With 4 bases removed from V and 5 bases from J, the gap between germline ends came to 14 bases. The CDR3 sequence: CAWNRQGKTEAFF. The CDR3 nucleotides read TGTGCCTGGAATAGGCAGGGTAAAACTGAAGCTTTCTTT.

This clonotype was seen ten or more times. The chain links TRBV6-6 to TRBJ2-1; D call uncertain. This CDR3 comprises 12 residues. Germline V gene lookup returns CDR1 MNHNY and CDR2 SVGAGI (reference sequence). V dropped 2 bases and J dropped 8 bases, with 7 bases sitting between them. CDR3 DNA: TGTGCCAGCAGTTACGCGGACGATGAGCAGTTCTTC. Translating gives CASSYADDEQFF.

This clonotype appeared many times. This chain uses TRBV10-3 with TRBJ1-1; no definite D call. The V end lost 4 bases, the J end lost 0 bases, and 6 bases lay between the germline ends. The germline V gene has CDR1 ENHRY and CDR2 SYGVKD. The CDR3 length is 13 residues. The CDR3 is CAISGHVNTEAFF. CDR3 DNA sequence: TGTGCCATCAGTGGACACGTGAACACTGAAGCTTTCTTT.

This clonotype was picked up many times. The chain recombines TRBV20-1 with TRBJ2-5, with D possibly matching TRBD2 (6 bases). Germline CDR1 and CDR2: DFQATT and SNEGSKA (reference sequence). V gave up 5 bases and J gave up 3 bases, with 13 bases separating them. The CDR3 contains 13 residues. CDR3 amino acids: CSAPGLPKETQYF. CDR3 nucleotide sequence: TGCAGTGCTCCGGGACTCCCCAAAGAGACCCAGTACTTC.

This clonotype turned up a few times. J is TRBJ2-7 and V is TRBV12-3 or TRBV12-4, with 9 bases fitting TRBD2. The CDR3 runs 14 residues. V trimming: 2 bases; J trimming: 7 bases; junction bases outside the gene matches: 6. The CDR3 loop is CASSLRLAEDEQYF. The CDR3 DNA reads TGTGCCAGCAGTTTAAGACTAGCGGAAGATGAGCAGTACTTC.